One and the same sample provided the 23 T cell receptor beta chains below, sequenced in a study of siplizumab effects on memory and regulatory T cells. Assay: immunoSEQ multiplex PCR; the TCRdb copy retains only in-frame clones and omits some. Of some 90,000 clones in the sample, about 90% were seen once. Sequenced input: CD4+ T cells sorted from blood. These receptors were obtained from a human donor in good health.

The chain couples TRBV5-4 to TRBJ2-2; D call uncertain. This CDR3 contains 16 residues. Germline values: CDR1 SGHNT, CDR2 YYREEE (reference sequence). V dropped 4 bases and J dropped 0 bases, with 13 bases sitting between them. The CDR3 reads CASSVSRTANTGELFF. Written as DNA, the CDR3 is TGTGCCAGCAGCGTTAGCAGAACCGCGAACACCGGGGAGCTGTTTTTT.

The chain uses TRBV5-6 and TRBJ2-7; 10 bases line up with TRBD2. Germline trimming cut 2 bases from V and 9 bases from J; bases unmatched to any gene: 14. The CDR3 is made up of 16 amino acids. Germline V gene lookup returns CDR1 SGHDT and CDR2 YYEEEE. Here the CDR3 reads CASSFLSGTSATSQYF. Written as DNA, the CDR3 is TGTGCCAGCAGCTTTCTTTCCGGGACTAGCGCCACCTCGCAGTACTTC.

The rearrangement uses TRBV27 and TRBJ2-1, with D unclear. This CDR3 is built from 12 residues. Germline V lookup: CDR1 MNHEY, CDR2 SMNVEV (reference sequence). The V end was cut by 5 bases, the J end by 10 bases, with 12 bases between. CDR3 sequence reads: CASSPQPGEQFF. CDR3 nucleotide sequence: TGTGCCAGCAGTCCCCAACCCGGAGAGCAGTTCTTC.

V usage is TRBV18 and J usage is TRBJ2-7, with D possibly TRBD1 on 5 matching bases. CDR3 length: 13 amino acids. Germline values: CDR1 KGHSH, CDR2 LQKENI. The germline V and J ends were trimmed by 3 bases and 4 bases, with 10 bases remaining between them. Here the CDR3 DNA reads TGTGCCAGCTCACCGCTGCAGGGTTACGAGCAGTACTTC. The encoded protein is CASSPLQGYEQYF.

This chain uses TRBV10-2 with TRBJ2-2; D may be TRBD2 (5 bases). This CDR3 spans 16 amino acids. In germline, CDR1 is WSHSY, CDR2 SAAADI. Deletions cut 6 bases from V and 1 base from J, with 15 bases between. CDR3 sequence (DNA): TGCGCCAGCAGGCCCCACGGGGTGGGGAACACCGGGGAGCTGTTTTTT. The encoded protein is CASRPHGVGNTGELFF.

The CDR3 region is CASSQGGPGAHLRYGYTF. The CDR3 DNA reads TGTGCCAGCAGCCAAGGGGGACCCGGGGCCCACCTTCGATATGGCTACACCTTC. V gene TRBV14 combines with J gene TRBJ1-2, with a possible D match to TRBD1 (5 bases). The CDR3 runs to 18 residues. The germline V and J ends were trimmed by 1 base and 5 bases, with 23 bases remaining between them. Germline V gene sequence: CDR1 SGHDN, CDR2 FVKESK. Full variable domain (outside the CDR3, taken from reference TRBV14 and TRBJ1-2): EAGVTQFPSHSVIEKGQTVTLRCDPISGHDNLYWYRRVMGKEIKFLLHFVKESKQDESGMPNNRFLAERTGGTYSTLKVQPAELEDSGVYFCASSQGGPGAHLRYGYTFGSGTRLTVV.

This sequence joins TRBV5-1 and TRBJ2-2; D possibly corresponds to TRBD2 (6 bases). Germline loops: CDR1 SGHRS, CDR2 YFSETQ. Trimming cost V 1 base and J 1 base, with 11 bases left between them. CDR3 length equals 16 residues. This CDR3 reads CASSLWRAQNTGELFF. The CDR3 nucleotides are TGCGCCAGCAGCTTGTGGAGGGCCCAGAACACCGGGGAGCTGTTTTTT.

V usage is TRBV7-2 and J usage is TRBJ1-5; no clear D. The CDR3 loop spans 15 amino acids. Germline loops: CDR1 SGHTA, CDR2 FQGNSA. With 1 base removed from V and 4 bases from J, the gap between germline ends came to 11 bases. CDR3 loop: CASSLGQHPNQPQHF. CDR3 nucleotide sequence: TGTGCCAGCAGCTTAGGGCAGCACCCGAATCAGCCCCAGCATTTT. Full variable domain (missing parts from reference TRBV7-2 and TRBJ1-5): GAGVSQSPSNKVTEKGKDVELRCDPISGHTALYWYRQSLGQGLEFLIYFQGNSAPDKSGLPSDRFSAERTGGSVSTLTIQRTQQEDSAVYLCASSLGQHPNQPQHFGDGTRLSIL.

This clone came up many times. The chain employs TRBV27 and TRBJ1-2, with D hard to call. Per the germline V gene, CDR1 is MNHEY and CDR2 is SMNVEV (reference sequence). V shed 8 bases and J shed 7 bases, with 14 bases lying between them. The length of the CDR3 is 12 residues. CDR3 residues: CASPNGESGYTF. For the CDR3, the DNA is TGTGCCAGCCCGAATGGTGAAAGTGGCTACACCTTC.

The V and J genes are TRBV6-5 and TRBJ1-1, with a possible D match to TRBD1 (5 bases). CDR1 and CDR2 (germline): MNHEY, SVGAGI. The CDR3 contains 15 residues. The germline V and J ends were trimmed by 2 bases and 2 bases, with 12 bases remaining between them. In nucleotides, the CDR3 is TGTGCCAGCAGTTACGACGCAAGGGGTAACACTGAAGCTTTCTTT. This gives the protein CASSYDARGNTEAFF.

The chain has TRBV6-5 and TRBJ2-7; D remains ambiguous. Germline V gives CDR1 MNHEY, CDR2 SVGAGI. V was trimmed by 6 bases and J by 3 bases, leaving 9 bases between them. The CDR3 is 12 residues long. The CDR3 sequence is CASRDLNYEQYF. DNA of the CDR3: TGTGCCAGCAGGGACCTAAACTACGAGCAGTACTTC.

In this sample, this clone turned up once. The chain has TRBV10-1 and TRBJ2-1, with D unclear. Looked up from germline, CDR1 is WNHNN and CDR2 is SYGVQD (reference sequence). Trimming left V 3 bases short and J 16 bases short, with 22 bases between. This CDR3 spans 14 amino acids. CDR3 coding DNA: TGCGCCAGCAGTGAAAGGAATACAAACAATGTCCTCTTCTTC. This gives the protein CASSERNTNNVLFF.

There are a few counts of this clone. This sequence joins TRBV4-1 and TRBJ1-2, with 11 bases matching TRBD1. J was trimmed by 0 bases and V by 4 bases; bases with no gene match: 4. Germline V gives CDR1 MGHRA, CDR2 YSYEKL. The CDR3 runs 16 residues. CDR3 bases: TGCGCCAGCAGCCCGGACAGGGGGCGGTCTAACTATGGCTACACCTTC. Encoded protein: CASSPDRGRSNYGYTF.

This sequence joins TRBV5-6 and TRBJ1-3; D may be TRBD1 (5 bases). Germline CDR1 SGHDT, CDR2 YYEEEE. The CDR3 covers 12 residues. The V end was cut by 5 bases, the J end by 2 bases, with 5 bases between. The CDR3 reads CASRGAGNTIYF. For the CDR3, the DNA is TGTGCCAGCAGAGGGGCTGGAAACACCATATATTTT.

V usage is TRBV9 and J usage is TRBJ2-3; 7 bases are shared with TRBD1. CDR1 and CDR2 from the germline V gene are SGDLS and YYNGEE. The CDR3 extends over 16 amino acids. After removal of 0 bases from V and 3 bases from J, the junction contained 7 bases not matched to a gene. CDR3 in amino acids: CASSVVSSTGTDTQYF. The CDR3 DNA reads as TGTGCCAGCAGCGTAGTAAGTTCGACAGGGACAGATACGCAGTATTTT.

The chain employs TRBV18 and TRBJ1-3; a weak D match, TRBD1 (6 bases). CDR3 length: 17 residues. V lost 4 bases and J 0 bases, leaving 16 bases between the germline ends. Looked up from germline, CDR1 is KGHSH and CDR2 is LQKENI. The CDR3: CASSHQGTQPSGNTIYF. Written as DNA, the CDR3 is TGTGCCAGCTCACACCAGGGGACCCAACCCTCTGGAAACACCATATATTTT.

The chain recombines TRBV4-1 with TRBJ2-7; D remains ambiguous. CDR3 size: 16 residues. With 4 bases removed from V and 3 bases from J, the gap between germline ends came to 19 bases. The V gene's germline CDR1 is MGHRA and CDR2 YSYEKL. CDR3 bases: TGCGCCAGCAGCCGACGCCCGTCGGGCACCGACTACGAGCAGTACTTC. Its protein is CASSRRPSGTDYEQYF.

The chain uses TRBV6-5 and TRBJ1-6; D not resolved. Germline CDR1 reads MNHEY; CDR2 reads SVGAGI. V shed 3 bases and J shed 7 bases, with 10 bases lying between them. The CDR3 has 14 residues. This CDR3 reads CASSYKRKNSPLHF. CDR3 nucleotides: TGTGCCAGCAGTTATAAGAGAAAGAATTCACCCCTCCACTTT.

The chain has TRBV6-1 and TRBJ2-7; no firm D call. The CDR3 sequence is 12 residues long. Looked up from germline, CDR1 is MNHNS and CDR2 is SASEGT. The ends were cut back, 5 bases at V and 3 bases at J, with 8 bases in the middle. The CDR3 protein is CASSPQLYEQYF. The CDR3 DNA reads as TGTGCCAGCAGTCCCCAACTCTACGAGCAGTACTTC.

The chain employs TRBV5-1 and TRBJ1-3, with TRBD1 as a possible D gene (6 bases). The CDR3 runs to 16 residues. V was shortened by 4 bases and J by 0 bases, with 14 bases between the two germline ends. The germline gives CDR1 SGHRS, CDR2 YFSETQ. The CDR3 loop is CASSLLTGNSGNTIYF. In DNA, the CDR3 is TGCGCCAGCAGCCTACTGACAGGAAACTCTGGAAACACCATATATTTT.

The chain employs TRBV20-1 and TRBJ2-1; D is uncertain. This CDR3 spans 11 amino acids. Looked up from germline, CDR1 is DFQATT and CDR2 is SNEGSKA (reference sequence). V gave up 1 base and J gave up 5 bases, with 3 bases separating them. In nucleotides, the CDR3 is TGCAGTGCTAGAGGAGACAATGAGCAGTTCTTC. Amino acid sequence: CSARGDNEQFF.

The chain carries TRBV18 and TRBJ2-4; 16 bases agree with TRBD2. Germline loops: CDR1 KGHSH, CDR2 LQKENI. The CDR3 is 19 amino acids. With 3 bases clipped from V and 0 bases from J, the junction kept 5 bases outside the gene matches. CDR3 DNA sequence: TGTGCCAGCTCACCGGGACTAGCGGGGGGGATACAAGCCAAAAACATTCAGTACTTC. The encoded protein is CASSPGLAGGIQAKNIQYF.

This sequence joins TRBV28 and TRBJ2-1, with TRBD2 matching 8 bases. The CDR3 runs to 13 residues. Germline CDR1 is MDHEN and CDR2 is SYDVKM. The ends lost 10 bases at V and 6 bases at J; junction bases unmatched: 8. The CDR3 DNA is TGTGCCACCGAGACTAGCGTCTCCAATGAGCAGTTCTTC. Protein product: CATETSVSNEQFF. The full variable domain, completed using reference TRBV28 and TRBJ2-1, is DVKVTQSSRYLVKRTGEKVFLECVQDMDHENMFWYRQDPGLGLRLIYFSYDVKMKEKGDIPEGYSVSREKKERFSLILESASTNQTSMYLCATETSVSNEQFFGPGTRLTVL.